These 21 T cell receptor beta chains originate from one sample sequenced in a study of PD-1 blockade in classical Hodgkin lymphoma. Exposure to brentuximab vedotin varied, and each patient had relapsed following autologous stem cell transplantation. Sequencing used immunoSEQ multiplex PCR; TCRdb keeps in-frame clones, though not all of them. This table has approximately 10,000 clones, approximately 81% appearing once. Material: peripheral blood mononuclear cells (PBMCs), obtained at baseline. Receptor source: a human donor with classical Hodgkin lymphoma.

The chain carries TRBV4-2 and TRBJ1-1, with D unclear. Per germline, CDR1 LGHNA and CDR2 YNFKEQ. This CDR3 contains 14 residues. Trimming cost V 1 base and J 1 base, with 7 bases left between them. The CDR3, as DNA: TGTGCCAGCAGCCAAGGGGAGGGGAACACTGAAGCTTTCTTT. Residues: CASSQGEGNTEAFF.

The chain uses TRBV19 and TRBJ1-5; no clear D. This CDR3 has 13 amino acids. Germline V gives CDR1 LNHDA, CDR2 SQIVND (reference sequence). Trimming shortened V by 4 bases and J by 4 bases, and 8 bases separated the two germline ends. The CDR3 nucleotides read TGTGCCAGTAGTACTCTTGAGAATCAGCCCCAGCATTTT. It yields the protein CASSTLENQPQHF.

This chain joins TRBV5-1 and TRBJ2-5; D remains unclear. This CDR3 is 15 amino acids long. V was shortened by 4 bases and J by 0 bases, with 13 bases between the two germline ends. Germline V gene lookup returns CDR1 SGHRS and CDR2 YFSETQ. The CDR3: CASSSSGSYQETQYF. For the CDR3, the DNA is TGCGCCAGCAGCAGCTCGGGTTCGTACCAAGAGACCCAGTACTTC. Variable domain in full (rest from reference TRBV5-1 and TRBJ2-5): KAGVTQTPRYLIKTRGQQVTLSCSPISGHRSVSWYQQTPGQGLQFLFEYFSETQRNKGNFPGRFSGRQFSNSRSEMNVSTLELGDSALYLCASSSSGSYQETQYFGPGTRLLVL.

CDR3 nucleotide sequence: TGTGCCAGCAGCCCAATGAGGACAGGGGGGAACACTGAAGCTTTCTTT. This codes for CASSPMRTGGNTEAFF. The J gene is TRBJ1-1, the V gene TRBV9; 10 bases line up with TRBD1. Looked up from germline, CDR1 is SGDLS and CDR2 is YYNGEE. J gave up 1 base and V 4 bases, and 7 bases lay outside the gene matches. The CDR3 runs to 16 residues.

Here the CDR3 DNA reads TGCGCCAGCAGCTTGGGACAGCCTGCCGGAAACACCATATATTTT. Translating it yields CASSLGQPAGNTIYF. This chain connects TRBV5-1 to TRBJ1-3; D may be TRBD1 (5 bases). V lost 0 bases and J 4 bases, leaving 11 bases between the germline ends. The germline gives CDR1 SGHRS, CDR2 YFSETQ. The CDR3 is made up of 15 amino acids.

This chain uses TRBV10-3 with TRBJ2-7, with D possibly TRBD1 on 7 matching bases. This CDR3 comprises 16 residues. CDR1 ENHRY and CDR2 SYGVKD come from the germline V gene. Trimming cost V 3 bases and J 0 bases, with 15 bases left between them. The CDR3 spells CAISDGRQGLSYEQYF. As DNA, the CDR3 is TGTGCCATCAGTGACGGGAGACAGGGCCTCTCCTACGAGCAGTACTTC.

The gene calls are TRBV5-4 and TRBJ2-1, with no clear D. Germline loops: CDR1 SGHNT, CDR2 YYREEE (reference sequence). The CDR3 is made up of 15 amino acids. Trimming left V 0 bases short and J 0 bases short, with 7 bases between. The CDR3 DNA follows: TGTGCCAGCAGCTTGGACTCGAGCTCCTACAATGAGCAGTTCTTC. Translating gives CASSLDSSSYNEQFF. Using reference TRBV5-4 and TRBJ2-1 for the parts outside the CDR3, the full variable domain is ETGVTQSPTHLIKTRGQQVTLRCSSQSGHNTVSWYQQALGQGPQFIFQYYREEENGRGNFPPRFSGLQFPNYSSELNVNALELDDSALYLCASSLDSSSYNEQFFGPGTRLTVL.

The V and J genes are TRBV10-1 and TRBJ2-1, with D possibly TRBD2 on 6 matching bases. Germline V gives CDR1 WNHNN, CDR2 SYGVQD (reference sequence). Trimming stripped 3 bases from V and 5 bases from J, with 11 bases between. The CDR3 runs to 14 residues. CDR3 in amino acids: CASSDPRTNNEQFF. CDR3 sequence (DNA): TGCGCCAGCAGTGACCCTAGGACTAACAATGAGCAGTTCTTC.

The chain has TRBV7-9 and TRBJ2-4, with 7 nucleotides matching TRBD1. From germline, CDR1 is SEHNR and CDR2 FQNEAQ (reference sequence). The CDR3 covers 17 residues. The V gene end was trimmed by 4 bases and the J gene end by 0 bases; junction bases not matched to a gene: 9. The CDR3 DNA sequence: TGTGCCAGCAGCTCACCCACAGGGGCGCTAGCCAAAAACATTCAGTACTTC. The encoded protein is CASSSPTGALAKNIQYF.

This sequence joins TRBV28 and TRBJ1-1; 9 nucleotides line up with TRBD1. CDR1 MDHEN and CDR2 SYDVKM come from the germline V gene. The CDR3 sequence is 16 residues long. V dropped 3 bases and J dropped 3; count of bases not matched to a gene: 8. Here the CDR3 DNA reads TGTGCCAGCAGTTTCTATCGGACAGGGGTGTACACTGAAGCTTTCTTT. Translating it yields CASSFYRTGVYTEAFF.

This clone was observed a single time. CDR3 loop: CASSRRTNQPQHF. The CDR3 bases are TGTGCCAGCAGCCGTCGGACCAATCAGCCCCAGCATTTT. This sequence joins TRBV6-5 and TRBJ1-5; no clear D. Germline CDR1 is MNHEY and CDR2 is SVGAGI. V lost 6 bases to trimming and J lost 3 bases, with 9 bases between them. The CDR3 is 13 amino acids.

In DNA, the CDR3 is TGTGCCAGCAGTGAAGCGCTCGACAGGGTATCCGGGGAGCTGTTTTTT. Protein product: CASSEALDRVSGELFF. This rearrangement joins TRBV6-1 to TRBJ2-2; 7 positions agree with TRBD1. The germline V gene encodes CDR1 MNHNS and CDR2 SASEGT. The CDR3 runs 16 residues. V was pared by 0 bases and J by 6 bases, with 7 bases of the junction left unmatched.

The J gene is TRBJ1-2, the V gene TRBV18; a weak D match, TRBD1 (5 bases). Germline values: CDR1 KGHSH, CDR2 LQKENI. The ends were cut back, 3 bases at V and 3 bases at J, with 14 bases in the middle. The CDR3 length is 15 residues. The DNA for the CDR3 is TGTGCCAGCTCACCGTCGAGGGGTATGGACTATGGCTACACCTTC. Protein product: CASSPSRGMDYGYTF.

Remarks on this clone: This specimen includes other DNA sequences encoding the same CDR3. The CDR3 nucleotides read TGTGCCAGCAGTGAAAGCGTCCAAGAGACCCAGTACTTC. Amino acids: CASSESVQETQYF. The rearrangement uses TRBV2 and TRBJ2-5; D unresolved. Germline CDR1 SNHLY, CDR2 FYNNEI. V lost 2 bases and J 1 base, leaving 5 bases between the germline ends. The CDR3 sequence is 13 residues long.

This clone was seen once. The V gene is TRBV5-4, the J gene TRBJ1-1; no clear D. The V gene lost 2 bases and the J gene lost 6 bases, with 14 bases spanning the gap. The germline V gene has CDR1 SGHNT and CDR2 YYREEE (reference sequence). This CDR3 comprises 14 residues. CDR3 residues: CASSFFGDASEAFF. The CDR3, as DNA: TGTGCCAGCAGCTTTTTTGGGGATGCCTCTGAAGCTTTCTTT.

The V gene is TRBV7-9, the J gene TRBJ2-3; a weak D match, TRBD1 (6 bases). The CDR3 runs to 19 residues. Germline V gives CDR1 SEHNR, CDR2 FQNEAQ (reference sequence). V was pared by 1 base and J by 0 bases, with 20 bases between. CDR3 region: CASSLEQGPGAASTDTQYF. The CDR3, as DNA: TGTGCCAGCAGCTTAGAGCAGGGGCCAGGAGCGGCTAGCACAGATACGCAGTATTTT.

The V call is TRBV6-5, the J call TRBJ1-3; D remains unclear. V dropped 10 bases and J dropped 1 base, with 8 bases sitting between them. CDR1 MNHEY and CDR2 SVGAGI come from the germline V gene. This CDR3 is built from 12 residues. The CDR3 loop is CATRSSGNTIYF. CDR3 in DNA: TGTGCCACCCGTTCATCTGGAAACACCATATATTTT.

This sequence joins TRBV7-9 and TRBJ2-7; no firm D call. The CDR3 is 13 amino acids. Looked up from germline, CDR1 is SEHNR and CDR2 is FQNEAQ (reference sequence). V was trimmed by 5 bases and J by 4 bases, leaving 12 bases between them. CDR3 amino acids: CASSLEAQYEQYF. CDR3 DNA sequence: TGTGCCAGCAGCCTCGAGGCCCAATACGAGCAGTACTTC. Together with reference TRBV7-9 and TRBJ2-7, the CDR3 gives the full variable domain: DTGVSQNPRHKITKRGQNVTFRCDPISEHNRLYWYRQTLGQGPEFLTYFQNEAQLEKSRLLSDRFSAERPKGSFSTLEIQRTEQGDSAMYLCASSLEAQYEQYFGPGTRLTVT.

CDR3 coding DNA: TGTGCCTGGAGTGTTCTTATGGCCAACGTCCTGACTTTC. Its translation is CAWSVLMANVLTF. The rearrangement uses TRBV30 and TRBJ2-6; D unresolved. The germline V and J ends were trimmed by 0 bases and 6 bases, with 6 bases remaining between them. The CDR3 contains 13 residues. From germline, CDR1 is GTSNPN and CDR2 SVGIG (reference sequence).

In its sample, this clone was seen once. This chain links TRBV4-2 with TRBJ1-1, with D possibly matching TRBD1 (5 bases). This CDR3 region has 17 residues. V was pared by 1 base and J by 0 bases, with 15 bases between. The germline V gene encodes CDR1 LGHNA and CDR2 YNFKEQ. As DNA, the CDR3 is TGTGCCAGCAGCCAAGCGGGTCGGGGACTCCTGAACACTGAAGCTTTCTTT. Amino acid sequence: CASSQAGRGLLNTEAFF.

The genes are TRBV13 and TRBJ1-1; no reliable D call. Germline-derived CDR1 and CDR2 are PRHDT and FYEKMQ (reference sequence). The CDR3 has 15 residues. Trimming removed 1 base at V and 4 bases at J, with 13 bases between. This CDR3 reads CASSLEWAGSTEAFF. In DNA, the CDR3 is TGTGCCAGCAGCTTAGAGTGGGCCGGAAGCACTGAAGCTTTCTTT.